One sample yielded the 24 T cell receptor beta chains listed below, sequenced in a study of shared clonotypes between healthy human individuals (TCRdb year 2020). The library was obtained by the immunoSEQ multiplex PCR assay. The immuneACCESS repertoire file appears here via TCRdb, limited to in-frame rearrangements. These files lack a portion of the clones; in checked studies, under half of the deficit traces to unresolved V genes, and the cause of the others is not known. This sample is represented by 2 million to 2.5 million clones; roughly 95% of them were singletons. The top ten hold around 0.13% of the sample. The sequenced sample was naive CD4+ T cells sorted from blood. This specimen's cell subset or site label, interpreted: CD45RA+ positively selected. The receptors derive from a man aged 18 to 35 in good health.

J is TRBJ2-5 and V is TRBV27, with D possibly TRBD1 on 5 matching bases. CDR1 and CDR2 from the germline V gene are MNHEY and SMNVEV (reference sequence). The CDR3 contains 14 residues. Trimming stripped 6 bases from V and 4 bases from J, with 15 bases between. DNA of the CDR3: TGTGCCAGCAGAAGACAGACGTCGTTAGAGACCCAGTACTTC. It codes for CASRRQTSLETQYF.

The gene calls are TRBV5-1 and TRBJ2-7; tentatively, D is TRBD2 (6 bases). V lost 4 bases, J lost 1 base, and 18 bases lay in between. The CDR3 consists of 16 residues. In germline, CDR1 is SGHRS, CDR2 YFSETQ. CDR3 residues: CASSGGRGTPSYEQYF. CDR3 sequence (DNA): TGCGCCAGCAGCGGTGGCCGGGGGACCCCATCCTACGAGCAGTACTTC.

J is TRBJ2-5 and V is TRBV28; D gene unclear. CDR3 length: 14 amino acids. V lost 7 bases and J 0 bases, leaving 12 bases between the germline ends. In germline, CDR1 is MDHEN, CDR2 SYDVKM. The CDR3 spells CASNKKGYQETQYF. CDR3 DNA sequence: TGTGCCAGCAATAAAAAGGGATACCAAGAGACCCAGTACTTC.

The rearrangement links TRBV4-2 to TRBJ2-1; 7 positions agree with TRBD2. Germline V gene sequence: CDR1 LGHNA, CDR2 YNFKEQ. The CDR3 length is 17 residues. Trimming cost V 1 base and J 8 bases; bases outside gene matches: 14. Here the CDR3 DNA reads TGTGCCAGCAGCCAAGGATCGTCCCAGGGAGGGAACGATGAGCAGTTCTTC. Protein: CASSQGSSQGGNDEQFF.

This chain uses TRBV7-6 with TRBJ2-3, with 13 bases identical to TRBD2. The CDR3 covers 16 residues. Trimming took 5 bases from V and 2 from J; bases not matched to a gene: 4. The germline V gene has CDR1 SGHVS and CDR2 FNYEAQ. This chain's CDR3 is CASSPGTSGVTDTQYF. CDR3 DNA sequence: TGTGCCAGCAGCCCTGGGACTAGCGGGGTCACAGATACGCAGTATTTT.

The sample holds one count of this clone. Different DNA sequences within this sample yield the same CDR3. The chain carries TRBV7-2 and TRBJ2-7, with 7 bases lining up with TRBD2. In germline, CDR1 is SGHTA, CDR2 FQGNSA. V was pared by 1 base and J by 6 bases, with 9 bases of the junction left unmatched. CDR3 length: 15 amino acids. The CDR3 DNA reads as TGTGCCAGCAGCTTAGGGACTAGTGGGAGATCCGAGCAGTACTTC. Amino acid sequence: CASSLGTSGRSEQYF.

The rearrangement uses TRBV13 and TRBJ2-7; 7 nucleotides agree with TRBD1. The trim removed 5 bases at V and 0 bases at J, leaving 4 bases unmatched. The length of the CDR3 is 14 residues. Germline CDR1 is PRHDT and CDR2 is FYEKMQ (reference sequence). This CDR3 is CASSHTGASYEQYF. CDR3 sequence (DNA): TGTGCCAGCAGCCATACAGGGGCCTCCTACGAGCAGTACTTC.

The rearrangement links TRBV9 to TRBJ2-2; TRBD2 matches 8 bases. Losses at the gene ends were 4 bases for V and 7 bases for J; bases not matched to a gene: 9. Germline values: CDR1 SGDLS, CDR2 YYNGEE. This CDR3 spans 15 amino acids. CDR3 amino acids: CASSTSQSGSGELFF. CDR3 nucleotides: TGTGCCAGCAGCACTAGCCAGAGCGGGAGCGGGGAGCTGTTTTTT.

The gene calls are TRBV30 and TRBJ2-7, with a tentative D call TRBD2 (6 bases). Germline assignment: CDR1 GTSNPN and CDR2 SVGIG (reference sequence). Trimming cost V 4 bases and J 1 base, with 11 bases left between them. This CDR3 region has 13 residues. CDR3 nucleotides: TGTGCCTGGACTAGCGCCAGTTCCTACGAGCAGTACTTC. Translation gives CAWTSASSYEQYF.

V is TRBV11-2 and J is TRBJ2-3, with 12 bases aligning to TRBD2. J gave up 2 bases and V 8 bases, and 8 bases lay outside the gene matches. The germline V gene has CDR1 SGHAT and CDR2 FQNNGV. The CDR3 runs 16 residues. The CDR3 nucleotides read TGTGCCAGCGGCCCGACTAGCGGGAGATCCACAGATACGCAGTATTTT. Its translation is CASGPTSGRSTDTQYF.

This clone was detected only once. The same CDR3 also results from other DNA sequences found in this sample. The rearrangement links TRBV15 to TRBJ1-2; no clear D gene. This CDR3 has 12 residues. Trimming took off 0 bases at V and 4 bases at J, with 3 bases between the two ends. Germline CDR1 reads LNHNV; CDR2 reads YYDKDF (reference sequence). DNA of the CDR3: TGTGCCACCAGCAGAGACGTCTATGGCTACACCTTC. Translating gives CATSRDVYGYTF.

This chain links TRBV6-6 with TRBJ2-1, with unresolved D. The length of the CDR3 is 16 residues. The V end lost 5 bases, the J end lost 8 bases, and 22 bases lay between the germline ends. The germline gives CDR1 MNHNY, CDR2 SVGAGI (reference sequence). The CDR3 loop reads CASSPGPRMGWDEQFF. The DNA of the CDR3 is TGTGCCAGCAGTCCCGGACCAAGGATGGGATGGGATGAGCAGTTCTTC.

The CDR3 DNA reads TGTGCCAGCAGCCCGGACAGGCCCAGGGGACCCCTCCACTTT. This codes for CASSPDRPRGPLHF. This chain connects TRBV6-5 to TRBJ1-6; 7 bases align to TRBD1. This CDR3 has 14 amino acids. CDR1 MNHEY and CDR2 SVGAGI come from the germline V gene. Trimming removed 6 bases from V and 12 bases from J; junction bases left unmatched: 11.

This chain connects TRBV7-2 to TRBJ2-1; tentatively, D is TRBD1 (6 bases). V was clipped by 0 bases and J by 16 bases, with 22 bases between them. Germline CDR1 SGHTA, CDR2 FQGNSA. The CDR3 spans 15 residues. The CDR3 DNA reads TGTGCCAGCAGCTTAGCGGTGGTCGGGGAACAGGGCCTCTTCTTC. Translating gives CASSLAVVGEQGLFF.

This clone appeared a single time. The V call is TRBV28, the J call TRBJ1-1, with D uncertain. V lost 7 bases, J lost 0 bases, and 12 bases lay in between. Germline V gives CDR1 MDHEN, CDR2 SYDVKM. The CDR3 spans 14 residues. CDR3 nucleotides: TGTGCCAGCACCCCGGGAAACTTGAACACTGAAGCTTTCTTT. Protein product: CASTPGNLNTEAFF.

The chain couples TRBV2 to TRBJ2-3; D gene ambiguous. This CDR3 has 15 residues. The germline CDR1 and CDR2 sequences are SNHLY and FYNNEI. The V and J ends lost 3 bases and 2 bases respectively, with 12 bases between them. Here the CDR3 DNA reads TGTGCCAGCAGTGATACTATCCTACCCACAGATACGCAGTATTTT. This codes for CASSDTILPTDTQYF.

The V call is TRBV4-3, the J call TRBJ1-3; no clear D. Germline CDR1 LGHNA, CDR2 YSLEER. This CDR3 is built from 15 residues. V was shortened by 0 bases and J by 0 bases, with 6 bases between the two germline ends. The CDR3 DNA reads TGCGCCAGCAGCCAAGACAGAGTCTCTGGAAACACCATATATTTT. Residues: CASSQDRVSGNTIYF.

The rearrangement links TRBV2 to TRBJ2-7; D is possibly TRBD1 (5 bases). This CDR3 spans 13 amino acids. Per germline, CDR1 SNHLY and CDR2 FYNNEI. V was clipped by 7 bases and J by 4 bases, with 14 bases between them. The CDR3 here is CASIPRDSYEQYF. In DNA, the CDR3 is TGTGCCAGCATCCCCAGGGATAGTTACGAGCAGTACTTC.

This chain joins TRBV28 and TRBJ1-1; 8 positions match TRBD1. This CDR3 is 13 amino acids long. CDR1 and CDR2 from the germline V gene are MDHEN and SYDVKM. V lost 6 bases to trimming and J lost 4 bases; unmatched junction nucleotides: 4. CDR3 sequence (DNA): TGTGCCAGCAGCGACAGGGGCATCACTGAAGCTTTCTTT. This sequence encodes CASSDRGITEAFF.

This sequence joins TRBV2 and TRBJ2-3; 14 bases align to TRBD2. This CDR3 region has 17 residues. Looked up from germline, CDR1 is SNHLY and CDR2 is FYNNEI. V was clipped by 2 bases and J by 3 bases; unmatched bases: 4. This CDR3 is CASSEQGLAGATDTQYF. As DNA, the CDR3 is TGTGCCAGCAGTGAACAGGGACTAGCGGGAGCAACAGATACGCAGTATTTT.

This rearrangement joins TRBV7-2 to TRBJ1-5; D gene ambiguous. Germline V gene lookup returns CDR1 SGHTA and CDR2 FQGNSA. This CDR3 region has 14 residues. The V and J ends lost 1 base and 5 bases respectively, with 9 bases between them. CDR3: CASSLDEQYQPQHF. CDR3 DNA sequence: TGTGCCAGCAGCTTAGACGAACAATATCAGCCCCAGCATTTT.

This sequence joins TRBV7-9 and TRBJ2-7; D could derive from TRBD1 or TRBD2 (5 bases each). V was cut by 4 bases and J by 3 bases, with 13 bases left in between. The germline CDR1 and CDR2 sequences are SEHNR and FQNEAQ (reference sequence). This CDR3 spans 14 amino acids. The CDR3 nucleotides are TGTGCCAGCAGCTCGCCGGGACGGAGCTACGAGCAGTACTTC. Translation gives CASSSPGRSYEQYF.

The rearrangement uses TRBV30 and TRBJ2-3; the D is unclear. CDR1 is GTSNPN and CDR2 is SVGIG in the germline V gene (reference sequence). The CDR3 has 14 amino acids. The ends were cut back, 4 bases at V and 3 bases at J, with 14 bases in the middle. CDR3 sequence: CAWMMGGKTDTQYF. CDR3 nucleotides: TGTGCCTGGATGATGGGCGGTAAGACAGATACGCAGTATTTT.

With regard to this clone: In the same sample, other DNA sequences code for this CDR3. The chain couples TRBV5-1 to TRBJ1-5; D is unresolved. This CDR3 has 13 residues. V lost 2 bases to trimming and J lost 4 bases, with 7 bases between them. The germline V gene has CDR1 SGHRS and CDR2 YFSETQ. For the CDR3, the DNA is TGCGCCAGCAGCTTTGAGGGAAATCAGCCCCAGCATTTT. Its translation is CASSFEGNQPQHF.